A selection of T cell receptor beta chains follows, all from one sample in a study of T cell changes during pregnancy in multiple sclerosis. Produced via immunoSEQ multiplex PCR; TCRdb's table is partial and in-frame only. The repertoire holds about 70,000 clones, with 90% to 95% as singletons. The specimen was peripheral blood, collected in the third trimester of pregnancy. The source of these receptors is a female donor with multiple sclerosis, enrolled in a pregnancy study. Each CDR3 is given with its conserved first and last residue. D genes are given only for firm matches. Rows give clone size only sometimes, using once, few, many, or a class for an expanded clone.

abundance | j_gene | d_gene | v_gene | CDR3nt | CDR3aa
few | TRBJ1-3 | TRBD1 | TRBV6-6 | TGTGCCAGCAGCTTCGAGGGGGCGGGTGGAAACACCATATATTTT | CASSFEGAGGNTIYF
- | TRBJ1-2 | - | TRBV6-1 | TGTGCCAGCAGTGAAAACCCCGTAGCACGTACCTACACCTTC | CASSENPVARTYTF
once | TRBJ2-5 | - | TRBV7-9 | TGTGCCAGCAGCAATCACAGAGCCTCCGGCGAGACCCAGTACTTC | CASSNHRASGETQYF
- | TRBJ1-4 | - | TRBV5-1 | TGCGCCAGCAGCTTGGGCCCCCGGGGGGCAGTCTACGAAAAACTGTTTTTT | CASSLGPRGAVYEKLFF
- | TRBJ1-4 | - | TRBV19 | TGTGCCAGTAGATCTACCGCAACTAATGAAAAACTGTTTTTT | CASRSTATNEKLFF
- | TRBJ1-5 | TRBD1 | TRBV9 | TGTGCCAGCAGCGGACAGGGTAAACAGCCCCAGCATTTT | CASSGQGKQPQHF
- | TRBJ1-4 | - | TRBV4-2 | TGTGCCAGCAGCCAAGGGGGCGGGGGGGAAAAACTGTTTTTT | CASSQGGGGEKLFF
- | TRBJ2-7 | TRBD1 | TRBV4-1 | TGCGCCAGCAGCCCTTCCGGGACAGGGGTCGGCTACGAGCAGTACTTC | CASSPSGTGVGYEQYF
- | TRBJ1-2 | - | TRBV27 | TGTGCCAGCAGTTTAAAATTGGCAACCAGTATCTATGGCTACACCTTC | CASSLKLATSIYGYTF
once | TRBJ1-6 | - | TRBV19 | TGTGCCAGTAGTATCGGGGGGAATTCACCCCTCCACTTT | CASSIGGNSPLHF
once | TRBJ1-1 | TRBD1 | TRBV6-6 | TGTGCCAGCAGTTACCGACAGGGACTAGGGACTGAAGCTTTCTTT | CASSYRQGLGTEAFF
- | TRBJ2-7 | - | TRBV4-3 | TGCGCCAGCAGCCGAACTGACTCCTACGAGCAGTACTTC | CASSRTDSYEQYF
- | TRBJ1-1 | - | TRBV12-5 | TGTGCTAGTGGTTTGGACAGCCTTGAAGCTTTCTTT | CASGLDSLEAFF
- | TRBJ1-1 | TRBD1 | TRBV7-9 | TGTGCCAGCAGCTTAGCCGTAGGACAGGGCCTAGTTGAAGCTTTCTTT | CASSLAVGQGLVEAFF
- | TRBJ1-1 | TRBD1 | TRBV5-4 | TGTGCCAGCGGCCGACAGGGAATGAACACTGAAGCTTTCTTT | CASGRQGMNTEAFF
many | TRBJ2-2 | TRBD1 | TRBV9 | TGTGCCAGCAGCGTAGGGACAGGGGGCACCGGGGAGCTGTTTTTT | CASSVGTGGTGELFF
- | TRBJ1-1 | - | TRBV18 | TGTGCCAGCTCTCCAGGAGGGTGGAATACTGAAGCTTTCTTT | CASSPGGWNTEAFF
- | TRBJ1-1 | - | TRBV7-9 | TGTGCCAGCAGCTTAGCCGGGGTTCCCGGGGTACGGAACACTGAAGCTTTCTTT | CASSLAGVPGVRNTEAFF